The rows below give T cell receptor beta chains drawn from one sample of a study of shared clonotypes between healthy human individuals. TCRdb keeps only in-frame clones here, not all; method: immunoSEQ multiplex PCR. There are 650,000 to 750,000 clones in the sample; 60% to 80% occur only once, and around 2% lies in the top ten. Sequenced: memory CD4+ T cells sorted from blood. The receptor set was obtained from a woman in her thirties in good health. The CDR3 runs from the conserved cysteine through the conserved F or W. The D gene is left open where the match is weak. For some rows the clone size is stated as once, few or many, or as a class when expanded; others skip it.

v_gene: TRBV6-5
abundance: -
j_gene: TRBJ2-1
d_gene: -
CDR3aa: CASSEINGWNEQFF
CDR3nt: TGTGCCAGCAGTGAAATAAACGGGTGGAATGAGCAGTTCTTC

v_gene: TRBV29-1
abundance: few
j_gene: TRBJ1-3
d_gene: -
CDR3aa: CSVEDPAYSGNTIYF
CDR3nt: TGCAGCGTTGAAGATCCGGCCTACTCTGGAAACACCATATATTTT

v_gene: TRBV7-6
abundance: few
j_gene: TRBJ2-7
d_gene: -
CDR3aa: CASSRTLGAREQYF
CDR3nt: TGTGCCAGCAGCCGCACTCTTGGGGCGAGGGAGCAGTACTTC

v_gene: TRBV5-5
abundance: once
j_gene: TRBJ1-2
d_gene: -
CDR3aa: CASSNRVPYGYTF
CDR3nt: TGTGCCAGCAGCAACAGGGTCCCTTATGGCTACACCTTC

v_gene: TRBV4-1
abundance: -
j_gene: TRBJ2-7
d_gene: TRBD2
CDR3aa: CASSRGLAGNYEQYF
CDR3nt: TGCGCCAGCAGCCGAGGACTAGCGGGAAATTACGAGCAGTACTTC

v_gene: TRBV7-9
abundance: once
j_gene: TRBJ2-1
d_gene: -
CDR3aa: CASSLMSGRPRGDEQFF
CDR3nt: TGTGCCAGCAGCTTAATGTCAGGAAGACCCCGGGGCGATGAGCAGTTCTTC

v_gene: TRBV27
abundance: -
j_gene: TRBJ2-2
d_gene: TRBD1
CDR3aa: CASRSYRGKRNTGELFF
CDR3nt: TGTGCCAGCAGGTCGTACAGGGGGAAACGAAACACCGGGGAGCTGTTTTTT

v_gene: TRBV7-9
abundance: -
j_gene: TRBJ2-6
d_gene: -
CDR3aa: CASSFLLGPGANVLTF
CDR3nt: TGTGCCAGCAGCTTCCTACTCGGCCCTGGGGCCAACGTCCTGACTTTC

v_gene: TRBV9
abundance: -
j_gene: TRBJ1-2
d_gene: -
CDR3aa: CASSLAGHQAGGYTF
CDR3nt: TGTGCCAGCAGCCTCGCGGGACACCAGGCGGGTGGCTACACCTTC

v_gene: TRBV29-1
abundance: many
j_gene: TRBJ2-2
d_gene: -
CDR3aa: CSVEISEGSGELFF
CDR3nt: TGCAGCGTTGAGATATCGGAGGGGTCCGGGGAGCTGTTTTTT

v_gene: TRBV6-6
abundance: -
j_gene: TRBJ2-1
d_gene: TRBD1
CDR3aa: CASSFGDRYSYNEQFF
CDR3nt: TGTGCCAGCAGCTTCGGGGACAGGTACTCCTACAATGAGCAGTTCTTC

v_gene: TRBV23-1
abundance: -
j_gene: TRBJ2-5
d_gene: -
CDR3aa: CASISRLEETQYF
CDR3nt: TGCGCCAGCATCAGCAGACTAGAAGAGACCCAGTACTTC

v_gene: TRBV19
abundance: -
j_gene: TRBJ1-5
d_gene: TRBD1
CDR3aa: CASKGQGNQPQHF
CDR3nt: TGTGCCAGTAAGGGACAGGGCAATCAGCCCCAGCATTTT

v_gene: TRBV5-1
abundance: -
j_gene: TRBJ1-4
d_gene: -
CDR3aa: CASSGGSGATNEKLFF
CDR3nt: TGCGCCAGCTCTGGGGGTTCGGGTGCAACTAATGAAAAACTGTTTTTT

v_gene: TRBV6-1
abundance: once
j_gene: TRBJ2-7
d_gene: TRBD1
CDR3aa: CASREATGTGAYEQYF
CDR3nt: TGTGCCAGCAGAGAAGCTACCGGGACAGGAGCCTACGAGCAGTACTTC

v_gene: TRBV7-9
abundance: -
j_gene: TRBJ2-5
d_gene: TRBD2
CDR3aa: CASRRGTSGEETQYF
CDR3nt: TGTGCCAGCAGACGTGGTACTAGCGGTGAAGAGACCCAGTACTTC

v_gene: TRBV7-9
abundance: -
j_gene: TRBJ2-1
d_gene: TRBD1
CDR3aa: CASSPGQVNEQFF
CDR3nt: TGTGCCAGCAGCCCTGGACAGGTCAATGAGCAGTTCTTC

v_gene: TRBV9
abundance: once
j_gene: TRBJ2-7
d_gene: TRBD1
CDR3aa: CASSLGTDLSYEQYF
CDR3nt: TGTGCCAGCAGCCTGGGGACAGACCTCTCCTACGAGCAGTACTTC

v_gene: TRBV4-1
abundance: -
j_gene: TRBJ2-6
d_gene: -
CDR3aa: CASSPATGSGANVLTF
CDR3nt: TGCGCCAGCAGCCCCGCGACGGGTTCTGGGGCCAACGTCCTGACTTTC

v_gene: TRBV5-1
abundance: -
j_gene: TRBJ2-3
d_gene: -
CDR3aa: CASSLENPDTQYF
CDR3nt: TGCGCCAGCAGCTTGGAGAACCCAGATACGCAGTATTTT

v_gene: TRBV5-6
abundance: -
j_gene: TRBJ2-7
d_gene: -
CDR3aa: CASSLRDTTYEQYF
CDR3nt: TGTGCCAGCAGCTTACGGGACACCACCTACGAGCAGTACTTC

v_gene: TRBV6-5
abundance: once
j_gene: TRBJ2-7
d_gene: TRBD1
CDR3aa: CASSRTKTGGSEQYF
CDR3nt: TGTGCCAGCAGCCGCACTAAAACAGGGGGGAGCGAGCAGTACTTC

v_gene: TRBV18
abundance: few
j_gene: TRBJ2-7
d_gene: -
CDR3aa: CASSLPGEDEQYF
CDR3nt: TGTGCCAGCTCACTACCGGGGGAGGACGAGCAGTACTTC

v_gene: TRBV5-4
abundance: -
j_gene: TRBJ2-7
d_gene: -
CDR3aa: CASSPAARNHEQYF
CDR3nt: TGTGCCAGCAGCCCGGCAGCTAGAAACCACGAGCAGTACTTC

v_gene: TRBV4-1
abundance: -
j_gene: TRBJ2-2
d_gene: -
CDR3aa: CASSPGTVTGELFF
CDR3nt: TGCGCCAGCAGCCCCGGGACTGTCACCGGGGAGCTGTTTTTT

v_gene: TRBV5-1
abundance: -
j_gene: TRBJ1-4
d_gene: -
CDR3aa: CASSLDLDAEKLFF
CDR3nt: TGCGCCAGCAGCTTGGACCTGGACGCGGAAAAACTGTTTTTT

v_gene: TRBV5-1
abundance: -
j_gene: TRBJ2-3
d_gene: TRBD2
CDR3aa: CASRPSGGRDSSTDTQYF
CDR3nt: TGCGCCAGCAGGCCCTCGGGCGGGAGGGATTCTAGCACAGATACGCAGTATTTT

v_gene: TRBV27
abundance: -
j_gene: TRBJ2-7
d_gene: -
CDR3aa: CASSLVRPPYEQYF
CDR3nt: TGTGCCAGCAGTTTAGTCCGGCCGCCCTACGAGCAGTACTTC

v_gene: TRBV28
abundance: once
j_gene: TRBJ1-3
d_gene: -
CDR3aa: CASTPSNPSGNTIYF
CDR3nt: TGTGCCAGCACCCCGTCTAATCCCTCTGGAAACACCATATATTTT

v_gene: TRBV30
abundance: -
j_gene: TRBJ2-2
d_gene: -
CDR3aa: CAWSGGNANTGELFF
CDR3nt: TGTGCCTGGAGTGGCGGTAACGCGAACACCGGGGAGCTGTTTTTT

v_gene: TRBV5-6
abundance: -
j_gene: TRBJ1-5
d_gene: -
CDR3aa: CASSLWSRAYQPQHF
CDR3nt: TGTGCCAGCAGCTTGTGGAGCAGGGCGTATCAGCCCCAGCATTTT

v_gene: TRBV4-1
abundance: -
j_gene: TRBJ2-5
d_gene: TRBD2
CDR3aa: CASSPRTSGPTETQYF
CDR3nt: TGCGCCAGCAGCCCAAGGACTAGCGGCCCCACGGAGACCCAGTACTTC

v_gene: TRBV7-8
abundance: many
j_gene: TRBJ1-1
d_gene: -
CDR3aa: CASSWSFGDPEAFF
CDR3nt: TGTGCCAGCAGCTGGTCGTTCGGGGACCCTGAAGCTTTCTTT

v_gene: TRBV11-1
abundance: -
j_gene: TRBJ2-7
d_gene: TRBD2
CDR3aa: CASSQPGLAFSYEQYF
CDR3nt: TGTGCCAGCAGCCAACCGGGACTAGCCTTCTCCTACGAGCAGTACTTC

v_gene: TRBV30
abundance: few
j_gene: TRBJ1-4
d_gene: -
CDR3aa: CAWRGGIVNEKLFF
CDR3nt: TGTGCCTGGAGGGGGGGGATCGTAAATGAAAAACTGTTTTTT

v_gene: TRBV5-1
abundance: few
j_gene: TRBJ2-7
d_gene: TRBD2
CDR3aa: CASSPTGTSGIGAYEQYF
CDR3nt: TGCGCCAGCAGTCCCACCGGGACTAGCGGGATTGGAGCCTACGAGCAGTACTTC

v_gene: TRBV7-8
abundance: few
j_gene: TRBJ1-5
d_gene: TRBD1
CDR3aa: CASSLVRTGGDQPQHF
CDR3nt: TGTGCCAGCAGCTTAGTGAGGACAGGGGGCGATCAGCCCCAGCATTTT

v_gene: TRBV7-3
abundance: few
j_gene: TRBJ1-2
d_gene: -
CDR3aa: CASSLGDPGNYGYTF
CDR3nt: TGTGCCAGCAGCTTGGGGGACCCTGGAAACTATGGCTACACCTTC

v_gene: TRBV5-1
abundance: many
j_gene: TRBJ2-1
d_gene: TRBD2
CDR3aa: CASSWTSGSSYNEQFF
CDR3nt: TGCGCCAGCAGCTGGACTAGCGGGAGCTCCTACAATGAGCAGTTCTTC

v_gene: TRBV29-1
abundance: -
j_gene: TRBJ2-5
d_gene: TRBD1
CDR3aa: CSVADRDREQYF
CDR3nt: TGCAGCGTGGCGGACAGGGATCGAGAGCAGTACTTC

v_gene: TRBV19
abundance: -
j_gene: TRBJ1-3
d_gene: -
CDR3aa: CASSTGLGGSGNTIYF
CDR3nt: TGTGCCAGTAGTACCGGACTTGGAGGGTCGGGAAACACCATATATTTT

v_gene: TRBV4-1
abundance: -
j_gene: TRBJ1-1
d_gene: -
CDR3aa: CASSQDPGRINTEAFF
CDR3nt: TGCGCCAGCAGCCAAGATCCTGGCAGGATTAACACTGAAGCTTTCTTT

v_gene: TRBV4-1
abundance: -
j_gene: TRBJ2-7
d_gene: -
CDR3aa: CASSQVSRSYEQYF
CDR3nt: TGCGCCAGCAGCCAAGTTTCCAGGTCCTACGAGCAGTACTTC

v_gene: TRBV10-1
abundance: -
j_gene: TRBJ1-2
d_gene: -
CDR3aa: CASSESGLGTDGYTF
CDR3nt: TGCGCCAGCAGTGAGTCGGGATTGGGTACGGATGGCTACACCTTC

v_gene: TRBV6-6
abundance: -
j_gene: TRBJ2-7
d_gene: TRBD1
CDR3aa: CASSYRDRGLGEQYF
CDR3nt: TGTGCCAGCAGTTACAGGGACAGGGGGCTAGGTGAGCAGTACTTC

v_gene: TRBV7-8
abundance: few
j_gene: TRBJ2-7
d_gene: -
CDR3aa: CASSLKGFSYEQYF
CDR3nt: TGTGCCAGCAGCTTGAAAGGGTTCTCCTACGAGCAGTACTTC

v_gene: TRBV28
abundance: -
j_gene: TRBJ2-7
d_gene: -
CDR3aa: CASSLTGKGSYEQYF
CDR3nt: TGTGCCAGCAGTTTAACAGGGAAGGGGTCCTACGAGCAGTACTTC

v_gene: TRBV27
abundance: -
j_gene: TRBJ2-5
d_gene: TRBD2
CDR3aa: CASSFDGRQYF
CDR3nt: TGTGCCAGCAGTTTTGACGGGAGGCAGTACTTC

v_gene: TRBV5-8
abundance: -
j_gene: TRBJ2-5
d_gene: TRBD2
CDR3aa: CASSPGLGAQETQYF
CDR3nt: TGTGCCAGCAGCCCGGGACTAGGGGCCCAAGAGACCCAGTACTTC

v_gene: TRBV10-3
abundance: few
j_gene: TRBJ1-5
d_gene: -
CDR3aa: CAIRGDARNQPQHF
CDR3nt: TGTGCCATCAGGGGGGACGCTCGCAATCAGCCCCAGCATTTT

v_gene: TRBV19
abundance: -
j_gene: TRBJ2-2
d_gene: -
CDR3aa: CASSIMAANGELFF
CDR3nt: TGTGCCAGTAGTATTATGGCAGCAAACGGGGAGCTGTTTTTT

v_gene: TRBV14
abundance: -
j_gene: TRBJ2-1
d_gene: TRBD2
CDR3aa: CASSRPGLAGVDEQFF
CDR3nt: TGTGCCAGCAGCCGCCCGGGACTAGCGGGAGTTGACGAGCAGTTCTTC

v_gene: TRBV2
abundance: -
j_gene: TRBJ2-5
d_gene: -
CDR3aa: CASSYTGETQYF
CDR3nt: TGTGCCAGCAGTTATACAGGAGAGACCCAGTACTTC

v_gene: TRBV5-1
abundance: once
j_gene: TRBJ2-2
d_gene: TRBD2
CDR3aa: CASSLGLAGERAGELFF
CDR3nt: TGCGCCAGCAGCTTGGGACTAGCGGGAGAAAGGGCCGGGGAGCTGTTTTTT

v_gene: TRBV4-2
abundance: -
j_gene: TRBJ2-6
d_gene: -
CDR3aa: CASSQVGGQSSSGANVLTF
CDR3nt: TGTGCCAGCAGCCAAGTGGGAGGACAGAGTAGCTCTGGGGCCAACGTCCTGACTTTC